Presented here are 9 T cell receptor beta chains from one specimen sequenced in a study of spatial heterogeneity in lung cancer. Study-wide results and limits: Intratumoral expanded alpha and beta TCR counts were found to track tumor mutation counts.

Time point denoted: sample taken at primary tumor resection. TCRdb recomputed calls from the 5' RACE reads with MiXCR, one row per CDR3 protein. The table records roughly 3,500 distinct CDR3 sequences, under 8% of them present only once. These TCRs are of unknown antigen specificity. Here the sequenced sample was lung tumor tissue, taken at surgery. The receptors originated from a male donor with early-stage non-small cell lung cancer.

Remarks on this clonotype: This beta chain is an off-target read within a library intended for alpha chains, so its frequency means little. The genes are TRBV12-3 or TRBV12-4 and TRBJ1-5, with D perhaps matching TRBD1 (5 bases). Trimming left V 7 bases short and J 2 bases short, with 15 bases between. This CDR3 comprises 15 residues. The CDR3 coding sequence is TGTGCCAGCACTACGCACCAGGGAGGCAATCAGCCCCAGCATTTT. It encodes CASTTHQGGNQPQHF.

This clonotype was seen repeatedly, ten times or more. Found in a library prepared for alpha chains, this beta chain is an off-target read, and its abundance has little meaning. The gene calls are TRBV24-1 and TRBJ2-1, with D tentatively TRBD1 (5 bases). In germline, CDR1 is KGHDR, CDR2 SFDVKD. The V end was cut by 2 bases, the J end by 3 bases, with 10 bases between. This CDR3 has 15 amino acids. DNA for the CDR3: TGTGCCACCAGTGATTCAGGGCGCGGCTACAATGAGCAGTTCTTC. Residues: CATSDSGRGYNEQFF.

This clonotype showed up many times. This beta chain slipped into a library made for alpha chains as a stray read, so its size is not meaningful. This sequence joins TRBV6-1 and TRBJ2-6, with D unclear. There are 15 residues in the CDR3. The germline V gene encodes CDR1 MNHNS and CDR2 SASEGT. Between the trimmed V and J ends, which lost 11 bases and 1 base, there was a span of 15 bases. The CDR3 DNA follows: TGTGCCGCCGCACCGATGAGGTCTGGGGCCAACGTCCTGACTTTC. As protein: CAAAPMRSGANVLTF.

This clonotype has a count of ten or more. This beta chain appears as a stray read in a library generated for alpha chains; its size is not informative. The V and J genes are TRBV11-2 and TRBJ2-1, with a possible D match to TRBD2 (5 bases). The CDR3 sequence is 12 residues long. V was cut by 4 bases and J by 7 bases, with 8 bases left in between. Germline lookup yields CDR1 SGHAT and CDR2 FQNNGV. CDR3 loop: CASSYERNEQFF. For the CDR3, the DNA is TGTGCCAGCAGCTACGAGCGGAATGAGCAGTTCTTC. Looking up the rest from reference TRBV11-2 and TRBJ2-1 gives the full variable domain: EAGVAQSPRYKIIEKRQSVAFWCNPISGHATLYWYQQILGQGPKLLIQFQNNGVVDDSQLPKDRFSAERLKGVDSTLKIQPAKLEDSAVYLCASSYERNEQFFGPGTRLTVL.

This clonotype was recorded many times. Since the library was made to target alpha chains, this beta chain is a stray read and its abundance is not meaningful. The chain combines TRBV30 with TRBJ1-1, with unresolved D. Germline V gives CDR1 GTSNPN, CDR2 SVGIG (reference sequence). Trimming cost V 2 bases and J 0 bases, with 7 bases left between them. This CDR3 is 13 amino acids long. CDR3 loop: CAWSSTVNTEAFF. For the CDR3, the DNA is TGTGCCTGGAGTTCGACGGTGAACACTGAAGCTTTCTTT.

Concerning this clonotype itself: The library was prepared for alpha chains; this beta chain is a stray read, so its frequency means little. The V gene is TRBV4-2, the J gene TRBJ2-2; D uncertain. The CDR3 covers 15 residues. V gave up 0 bases and J gave up 5 bases, with 10 bases separating them. CDR1 LGHNA and CDR2 YNFKEQ come from the germline V gene. The CDR3 sequence is CASSQDFRRTGELFF. The CDR3 DNA is TGTGCCAGCAGCCAAGATTTTCGACGAACCGGGGAGCTGTTTTTT.

With regard to this clonotype: The size of this beta chain means little, since it is a stray read in a library made for alpha chains. This chain connects TRBV7-9 to TRBJ1-1; 7 bases are a match to TRBD1. Germline V gives CDR1 SEHNR, CDR2 FQNEAQ (reference sequence). This CDR3 has 15 residues. Germline trimming cut 1 base from V and 11 bases from J; bases unmatched to any gene: 13. In nucleotides, the CDR3 is TGTGCCAGCAGCTTAGGCACAGGGGCCTGGAGCGGGGCTTTCTTT. The encoded protein is CASSLGTGAWSGAFF. Full variable domain (rest looked up from reference TRBV7-9 and TRBJ1-1): DTGVSQNPRHKITKRGQNVTFRCDPISEHNRLYWYRQTLGQGPEFLTYFQNEAQLEKSRLLSDRFSAERPKGSFSTLEIQRTEQGDSAMYLCASSLGTGAWSGAFFGQGTRLTVV.

There are many counts of this clonotype. This beta chain is an off-target read within a library intended for alpha chains, so its frequency means little. The chain is built from TRBV27 and TRBJ2-1; 8 nucleotides agree with TRBD2. V lost 6 bases, J lost 0 bases, and 10 bases stayed unmatched. Germline V CDR1 and CDR2: MNHEY, SMNVEV (reference sequence). The CDR3 has 17 residues. This CDR3 is CASSPGGGPSSYNEQFF. CDR3 bases: TGTGCCAGCAGCCCGGGGGGGGGGCCCTCCTCCTACAATGAGCAGTTCTTC.

This clonotype is deemed medium-sized. This beta chain lies outside the target of a library built for alpha chains; its clone size means little. The chain combines TRBV7-9 with TRBJ2-6; 7 positions match TRBD1. Germline CDR1 reads SEHNR; CDR2 reads FQNEAQ (reference sequence). The CDR3 is made up of 17 amino acids. V lost 4 bases, J lost 1 base, and 7 bases stayed unmatched. This CDR3 is CASSSADRESGANVLTF. DNA for the CDR3: TGTGCCAGCAGCTCGGCCGACAGGGAGTCTGGGGCCAACGTCCTGACTTTC. Looking up the rest from reference TRBV7-9 and TRBJ2-6 gives the full variable domain: DTGVSQNPRHKITKRGQNVTFRCDPISEHNRLYWYRQTLGQGPEFLTYFQNEAQLEKSRLLSDRFSAERPKGSFSTLEIQRTEQGDSAMYLCASSSADRESGANVLTFGAGSRLTVL.